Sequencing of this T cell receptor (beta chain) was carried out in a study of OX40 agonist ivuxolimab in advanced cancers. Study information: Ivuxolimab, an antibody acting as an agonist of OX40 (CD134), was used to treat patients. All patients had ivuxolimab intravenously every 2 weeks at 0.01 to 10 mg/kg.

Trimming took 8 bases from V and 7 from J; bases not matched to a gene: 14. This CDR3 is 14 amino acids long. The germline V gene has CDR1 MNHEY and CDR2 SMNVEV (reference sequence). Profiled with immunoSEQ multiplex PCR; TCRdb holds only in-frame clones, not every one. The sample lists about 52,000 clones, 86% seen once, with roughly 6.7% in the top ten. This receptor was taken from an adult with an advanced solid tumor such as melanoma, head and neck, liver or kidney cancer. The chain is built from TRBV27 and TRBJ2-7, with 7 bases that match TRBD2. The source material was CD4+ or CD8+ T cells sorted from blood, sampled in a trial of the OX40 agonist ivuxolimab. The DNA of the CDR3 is TGTGCCAGCTCAATCATGAGTGGAGCGGGGGAGCAGTACTTC. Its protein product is CASSIMSGAGEQYF.